A selection of T cell receptor beta chains follows, all from one sample in a study of immune evolution from preneoplasia to lung adenocarcinoma. Repertoires were generated with immunoSEQ multiplex PCR, while TCRdb's copy carries only in-frame clones and drops some. Among 3,500 to 5,000 clones, around 74% were seen once, and the ten largest hold approximately 10%. The specimen was FFPE minimally invasive lung adenocarcinoma tissue. These receptors came from a person aged 70 to 79 with lung adenocarcinoma. Each CDR3 is given with its conserved first and last residue. D genes are given only for firm matches. Not every row has a clone size; where given, it reads once, few, many or a size class.

TRBJ2-2 | . | few | TRBV9 | CASSVAEYRQANTGELFF | TGTGCCAGCAGCGTAGCGGAATACAGACAGGCGAACACCGGGGAGCTGTTTTTT
TRBJ2-2 | . | . | TRBV7-9 | CASSWRGGATSPNTGELFF | TGTGCCAGCAGCTGGAGAGGAGGAGCTACCTCTCCGAACACCGGGGAGCTGTTTTTT
TRBJ2-7 | . | . | TRBV5-6 | CASSLGGIYEQYF | TGTGCCAGCAGCCTTGGAGGGATCTACGAGCAGTACTTC
TRBJ2-1 | . | . | TRBV7-9 | CASSLLGLDNEQFF | TGTGCCAGCAGCTTACTTGGCTTGGACAATGAGCAGTTCTTC
TRBJ1-1 | . | . | TRBV4-1 | CASSQEEGLNTEAFF | TGCGCCAGCAGCCAAGAAGAGGGGCTGAACACTGAAGCTTTCTTT
TRBJ1-6 | . | . | TRBV4-3 | CASSQEFPGPSPLHF | TGCGCCAGCAGCCAAGAGTTCCCAGGACCTTCACCCCTCCACTTT
TRBJ2-5 | . | . | TRBV20-1 | CSAREMETQYF | TGCAGTGCTAGAGAGATGGAGACCCAGTACTTC
TRBJ2-3 | . | . | TRBV29-1 | CSVTPRGTDTQYF | TGCAGTGTTACTCCCAGGGGTACAGATACGCAGTATTTT
TRBJ1-5 | TRBD1 | . | TRBV30 | CAWSQGDSQPQHF | TGTGCCTGGAGTCAGGGGGACTCTCAGCCCCAGCATTTT
TRBJ2-5 | TRBD2 | . | TRBV28 | CASSLRGGRETQYF | TGTGCCAGCAGTCTCCGGGGGGGTAGAGAGACCCAGTACTTC
TRBJ1-5 | . | . | TRBV19 | CASSIRGPSYYSNQPQHF | TGTGCCAGTAGTATCCGAGGGCCGTCCTATTATAGCAATCAGCCCCAGCATTTT
TRBJ1-2 | . | . | TRBV20-1 | CSARSQGGYTF | TGCAGTGCTAGATCCCAAGGAGGCTACACCTTC
TRBJ2-3 | . | . | TRBV18 | CASSLDPSQTQYF | TGTGCCAGCTCACTGGACCCCTCACAGACGCAGTATTTT
TRBJ1-2 | . | . | TRBV28 | CASSRPTRGANYGYTF | TGTGCCAGCAGTCGACCGACACGGGGAGCTAACTATGGCTACACCTTC
TRBJ2-2 | TRBD1 | . | TRBV19 | CASSLQGAIGAGELFF | TGTGCCAGTAGTCTACAGGGGGCAATAGGGGCCGGGGAGCTGTTTTTT
TRBJ1-1 | TRBD1 | large | TRBV2 | CASRDRAETEAFF | TGTGCCTCACGGGACAGGGCGGAAACTGAAGCTTTCTTT
TRBJ1-4 | TRBD1 | few | TRBV28 | CASSLYGQAVEKLFF | TGTGCCAGCAGTTTATACGGACAGGCGGTTGAAAAACTGTTTTTT
TRBJ2-5 | TRBD1 | . | TRBV5-1 | CASSLGQGRETQYF | TGCGCCAGCAGCTTGGGACAGGGAAGAGAGACCCAGTACTTC
TRBJ2-4 | . | . | TRBV6-6 | CASNVQGGKNIQYF | TGTGCCAGCAATGTCCAGGGCGGCAAAAACATTCAGTACTTC
TRBJ1-5 | TRBD1 | few | TRBV6-6 | CASSPRDRASNQPQHF | TGTGCCAGCAGTCCCCGGGACAGGGCTAGCAATCAGCCCCAGCATTTT
TRBJ2-1 | TRBD2 | . | TRBV19 | CASSTIAGGLYNEQFF | TGTGCCAGTAGTACAATAGCGGGAGGGCTCTACAATGAGCAGTTCTTC
TRBJ1-4 | . | . | TRBV5-1 | CASSSYTGEKLFF | TGCGCCAGCAGCTCCTATACGGGAGAAAAACTGTTTTTT
TRBJ2-1 | TRBD1 | few | TRBV5-1 | CASSWGQGGNEQFF | TGCGCCAGCAGCTGGGGACAGGGGGGCAATGAGCAGTTCTTC
TRBJ2-1 | . | . | TRBV5-1 | CASSFAGMDEQFF | TGCGCCAGCAGCTTCGCCGGGATGGATGAGCAGTTCTTC
TRBJ2-5 | . | . | TRBV5-4 | CASSPQGGEWETQYF | TGTGCCAGCAGCCCCCAGGGGGGTGAGTGGGAGACCCAGTACTTC
TRBJ1-5 | . | large | TRBV5-1 | CASSFAGGNQPQHF | TGCGCCAGCAGTTTCGCGGGAGGCAATCAGCCCCAGCATTTT
TRBJ1-1 | . | . | TRBV5-1 | CASSLYGADNTEAFF | TGCGCCAGCAGCCTGTACGGGGCGGATAACACTGAAGCTTTCTTT
TRBJ1-6 | . | . | TRBV6-5 | CASSYSNSPLHF | TGTGCCAGCAGTTACTCGAACTCACCCCTCCACTTT
TRBJ2-7 | TRBD2 | . | TRBV13 | CASGPSSGLATTEQYF | TGTGCCAGCGGACCCAGTTCGGGACTAGCGACCACCGAGCAGTACTTC
TRBJ2-1 | TRBD2 | . | TRBV7-6 | CASSGPRLAGSYNEQFF | TGTGCCAGCAGCGGTCCCAGATTAGCGGGGAGCTACAATGAGCAGTTCTTC
TRBJ2-2 | . | . | TRBV5-4 | CASSVGQDTGELFF | TGTGCCAGCAGCGTGGGACAAGACACCGGGGAGCTGTTTTTT
TRBJ1-5 | TRBD1 | . | TRBV30 | CAWSPDAGGAQPQHF | TGTGCCTGGAGTCCCGACGCAGGGGGGGCTCAGCCCCAGCATTTT
TRBJ2-3 | TRBD2 | . | TRBV5-1 | CASSSLAGDGDTQYF | TGCGCCAGCAGCTCACTAGCGGGAGACGGAGATACGCAGTATTTT
TRBJ2-2 | . | . | TRBV29-1 | CSVAQVGGVGELFF | TGCAGCGTTGCCCAGGTGGGAGGTGTAGGGGAGCTGTTTTTT
TRBJ1-2 | TRBD1 | . | TRBV5-1 | CASSLVPGQSYGYTF | TGCGCCAGCAGCTTGGTCCCGGGACAGTCCTATGGCTACACCTTC
TRBJ2-7 | . | few | TRBV18 | CASSPGHEQYF | TGTGCCAGCTCACCGGGCCACGAGCAGTACTTC
TRBJ2-3 | TRBD2 | . | TRBV6-4 | CASSDGTSGSGTDTQYF | TGTGCCAGCAGTGACGGGACTAGCGGGAGTGGTACAGATACGCAGTATTTT